These 13 T cell receptor beta chains share one sample of origin, sequenced in a study of PD-1 blockade in classical Hodgkin lymphoma. Only in-frame clones appear in the TCRdb table, and some are missing; sequencing was by immunoSEQ multiplex PCR. The data hold about 54,000 clones, with 80% to 95% observed a single time. No patient escaped relapse after autologous stem cell transplantation, and brentuximab vedotin exposure varied. The sequenced sample was peripheral blood mononuclear cells (PBMCs), obtained before the second cycle of nivolumab. The receptors stem from a human donor with classical Hodgkin lymphoma.

The chain employs TRBV9 and TRBJ1-2, with D tentatively TRBD1 (5 bases). Trimming left V 0 bases short and J 6 bases short, with 15 bases between. Germline CDR1 SGDLS, CDR2 YYNGEE. This CDR3 is 15 amino acids long. DNA of the CDR3: TGTGCCAGCAGCGTAGGGCTAGGGGCGTCGAATGGCTACACCTTC. It specifies CASSVGLGASNGYTF.

The genes are TRBV7-3 and TRBJ2-1, with D possibly TRBD2 on 6 matching bases. V gave up 0 bases and J gave up 6 bases, with 6 bases separating them. CDR3 length: 13 amino acids. Germline CDR1 and CDR2: SGHTA and FQGTGA. The CDR3 protein is CASSLTGGNEQFF. Written as DNA, the CDR3 is TGTGCCAGCAGCTTAACGGGGGGCAATGAGCAGTTCTTC.

This clone was found once. The chain carries TRBV18 and TRBJ2-7, with D possibly matching TRBD2 (5 bases). Deletions cut 3 bases from V and 5 bases from J, with 11 bases between. Germline CDR1 is KGHSH and CDR2 is LQKENI. The CDR3 loop spans 13 amino acids. The CDR3, as DNA: TGTGCCAGCTCACCGGGGAGTTTCGACGAGCAGTACTTC. This sequence encodes CASSPGSFDEQYF.

V is TRBV4-1 and J is TRBJ2-3, with 9 nucleotides matching TRBD2. The CDR3 consists of 18 residues. CDR1 MGHRA and CDR2 YSYEKL come from the germline V gene. Losses at the gene ends were 2 bases for V and 6 bases for J; bases not matched to a gene: 15. DNA for the CDR3: TGCGCCAGCAGCCAAAGTTTACTACAGGCGGGGGGGCGGGATACGCAGTATTTT. Translating gives CASSQSLLQAGGRDTQYF.

The chain is built from TRBV7-9 and TRBJ1-4, with D hard to call. The length of the CDR3 is 13 residues. Germline assignment: CDR1 SEHNR and CDR2 FQNEAQ (reference sequence). The V end lost 10 bases, the J end lost 0 bases, and 9 bases lay between the germline ends. The DNA of the CDR3 is TGTGCCACAAGGTCCACAACTAATGAAAAACTGTTTTTT. Protein: CATRSTTNEKLFF.

This clone was detected only once. CDR3 protein: CASSLAEAGLNEKLFF. The CDR3 DNA reads as TGCGCCAGCAGCTTGGCCGAAGCAGGGCTTAATGAAAAACTGTTTTTT. The V call is TRBV5-1, the J call TRBJ1-4; TRBD1 might be the D (5 bases). The V gene's germline CDR1 is SGHRS and CDR2 YFSETQ. The V end lost 0 bases, the J end lost 4 bases, and 13 bases lay between the germline ends. This CDR3 has 16 residues.

The chain links TRBV29-1 to TRBJ2-6; D gene unclear. CDR3 length: 9 amino acids. The V gene's germline CDR1 is SQVTM and CDR2 ANQGSEA. The CDR3 nucleotides are TGCAGAGAAAGGTCCGTCCTGACTTTC. This encodes CRERSVLTF.

This clone has just a few counts. V is TRBV9 and J is TRBJ1-4, with D perhaps TRBD1 (6 bases). Trimming pared 3 bases from V and 6 bases from J, leaving 15 bases between. CDR3 length: 15 residues. Germline loops: CDR1 SGDLS, CDR2 YYNGEE. CDR3 in DNA: TGTGCCAGCAGCGAGACAGGTTCTGCGGATGAAAAACTGTTTTTT. Translating it yields CASSETGSADEKLFF.

This chain links TRBV7-9 with TRBJ2-3; 11 bases align to TRBD2. The CDR3 contains 17 residues. With 0 bases clipped from V and 3 bases from J, the junction kept 5 bases outside the gene matches. Germline V gives CDR1 SEHNR, CDR2 FQNEAQ (reference sequence). Here the CDR3 reads CASSLASGGAWTDTQYF. DNA of the CDR3: TGTGCCAGCAGCTTAGCTAGCGGGGGGGCCTGGACAGATACGCAGTATTTT.

The V gene is TRBV14, the J gene TRBJ1-3; D might be TRBD1 (5 bases). CDR1 is SGHDN, CDR2 FVKESK, per germline. This CDR3 comprises 17 residues. The V end lost 1 base, the J end lost 2 bases, and 15 bases lay between the germline ends. CDR3 loop: CASSQVFGGEPGNTIYF. In DNA form, the CDR3 reads TGTGCCAGCAGCCAAGTCTTTGGAGGGGAACCTGGAAACACCATATATTTT.

V is TRBV6-1 and J is TRBJ1-5; the D is unclear. V lost 8 bases and J lost 1, with 15 bases in between. Germline V gene data show CDR1 as MNHNS and CDR2 as SASEGT. The CDR3 loop spans 15 amino acids. The CDR3 reads CASFGVSGSNQPQHF. The DNA of the CDR3 is TGTGCCAGCTTTGGGGTTTCGGGGAGCAATCAGCCCCAGCATTTT.

The chain has TRBV7-6 and TRBJ1-4; weak D call: TRBD1 (6 bases). The CDR3 spans 15 residues. Per germline, CDR1 SGHVS and CDR2 FNYEAQ. Trimming took 5 bases from V and 3 from J, leaving 13 bases between them. CDR3 protein: CASSARWGPNEKLFF. Written as DNA, the CDR3 is TGTGCCAGCAGCGCGAGATGGGGGCCTAATGAAAAACTGTTTTTT.

The chain employs TRBV29-1 and TRBJ1-4, with D maybe TRBD1 (5 bases). Germline CDR1 and CDR2: SQVTM and ANQGSEA. The CDR3 length is 13 residues. V dropped 6 bases and J dropped 8 bases, with 16 bases sitting between them. CDR3 sequence reads: CSVERRWGEKLFF. The CDR3 DNA is TGCAGCGTGGAACGGCGTTGGGGGGAAAAACTGTTTTTT.